The T cell receptor (beta chain) under discussion was sequenced for a study of cytomegalovirus exposure and HLA in healthy donors (dated 2017 in TCRdb). A note on the overall study: According to an earlier analysis of several hundred of the donors, about 190 million T cells yielded approximately 120 million unique TCR beta sequences and roughly 280 Gb of sequence data. Typing coverage varied by locus: roughly 620-640 donors for A, B, C, DRB1 and DQB1; more than 500 for DQA1; 606 for DPA1; approximately 490 for DPB1. Among the roughly 400 genotyped donors, around 81% belonged to the genetic ancestry cluster associated with self-reported Caucasian donors. A later genetic analysis took genome-wide SNP genotypes for about 55% of the 666 donors and used that subset as a discovery cohort. In addition to the first cohort of around 670 subjects, a separate validation cohort of 120 different subjects was used. To decide whether each TCR beta V gene segment behaved as functional or pseudogenic, an earlier analysis of nearly 600 of the donors relied on high-throughput TCR beta sequencing. Around 320 gigabases of sequencing data and tens of millions of unique TCR sequences were included in an early release covering about 620 HLA-typed donors. Alongside the repertoire data, information on donor age, sex, ethnicity and CMV serostatus was compiled. Both class I and class II loci were covered by HLA typing, at four-digit resolution. All discovery cohort repertoires had been generated on a single sequencing platform. The aim of the study was to test whether cataloging public T cell receptors could identify signatures of past pathogen exposure. Among 398 genotyped donors of the cohort, an average of around 240,000 unique TCR beta nucleotide sequences were sequenced per donor, roughly 18% of them non-productive. To predict cytomegalovirus infection status, the study combined high-throughput TCR immunosequencing, statistical association of individual TCRs with disease status, and machine learning. Because of strong linkage in the cohort, five DR-DQ haplotypes were treated as single units for association and clustering. Using immunosequencing, the study profiled T cell repertoires from approximately 700 subjects and related those repertoires to cytomegalovirus serostatus. A later analysis re-examined previously published TCR beta repertoires from 600 to 700 donors and added high-resolution HLA genotyping to investigate patterns of TCR occurrence. Rather than using new phenotypic data, the later analysis identified candidate immune exposures from TCR beta sequences and from how often those sequences occurred across donors.

The cohort was made up of around 720 healthy bone marrow donors. At the time of sampling, every cohort member was nominally healthy, though immune exposures that went unrecorded were likely present. The donor tested CMV seronegative, placing the donor among the roughly 400 seronegative members of the cohort. Each donor provided a peripheral blood sample, and peripheral blood mononuclear cells were used for TCR beta sequencing. Genomic DNA extraction from the blood cell samples was performed with the Qiagen DNeasy Blood Extraction Kit. The library was built by means of the immunoSEQ multiplex PCR assay. For the multiplex PCR, a mixture combining 60 forward primers for TCR Vbeta segments and 13 reverse primers for TCR Jbeta segments was used. The CDR3 region of rearranged TCR beta genes was amplified from genomic DNA with a multiplex PCR assay. Amplified TCR beta libraries were sequenced as 87-base-pair reads on the Illumina HiSeq System. The paper's data handling went like this. A later analysis counted around 72 million unique TCR beta chains across the 700 or so repertoires, and some 12 million of these chains were shared by at least two donors. A nearest-neighbor algorithm error-corrected the raw reads and collapsed the reads into unique sequences, merging closely related sequences to remove PCR and sequencing errors. V, D and J gene segments were assigned by aligning CDR3 sequences to IMGT reference sequences. For a sequence to be retained, a match of at least six nucleotides to both a V gene segment and a J gene segment was required. A rearrangement was called productive if the CDR3 had no stop codons and remained in frame with V and J, and every other rearrangement was called non-productive. Following IMGT convention, CDR3 was defined as the stretch from the second conserved V-encoded cysteine to the conserved J-encoded phenylalanine. In an earlier analysis of approximately 590 of the donors, sequences lacking an unambiguous match to a single V gene segment were excluded. In an earlier analysis of several hundred of the donors, a V segment was called functional when productive rearrangements were above 56.7%, and segregating when the standard deviation between donors exceeded 5%. A statistical classification framework was built for diagnosing cytomegalovirus status from the catalog of TCR beta chain sequences. V and J gene assignment, in a later analysis, came from comparing TCR nucleotide sequences with IMGT/GENE-DB human TR gene sequences. The TCRdist pipeline was used in a later analysis to assign CDR3 sequences and most-parsimonious VDJ recombination scenarios. In a later analysis, every TCR beta chain was defined by the combination of its CDR3 amino acid sequence and its V-gene family, and reads without a unique V-gene family were dropped. To address suspected cross-contamination and a sequencing artifact, a later analysis removed approximately 600 highly shared, low-generation-probability nucleotide sequences. In a later analysis, a clonal expansion index for each public chain was calculated from normalized within-repertoire ranks of inferred template counts. In a later analysis, generation probabilities were computed using a VDJ recombination model fitted to out-of-frame rearrangements, and the results were checked against IGoR. A later analysis scored TCR-TCR, TCR-HLA and TCR-CMV co-occurrence with hypergeometric tests, applying a repertoire-size bias correction to TCR pairs. False discovery rates were estimated in a later analysis by permuting HLA or CMV assignments 20 times. In a later analysis, co-occurring TCRs were grouped with DBSCAN, and TCRdist sequence similarity was added when clustering was performed within HLA-allele-positive subsets. For co-occurrence clustering, repertoires with fewer than 30,000 or more than 120,000 public chains were excluded, along with five repertoires with anomalous nucleotide sharing. Sourced from immuneACCESS, this table was stored by TCRdb with only in-frame sequences that have V and J called. A share of the clones is absent; for the studies checked, an unresolved V gene accounts for under half, and the remainder has no known explanation. V and J calls and clone size are as listed in that table; D and trimming were resolved from the DNA. The sample table contains roughly 190,000 clones; only one count was recorded for just under 80% of them. The top ten clones comprise approximately 2.9% of the sample.

Of note for this clone: The specificity of this receptor is unknown. No base quality information exists; no much larger clone differs at one position.

Overall study outcomes, separate from this receptor: Some IMGT-functional V segments, including TRBV6-2 and TRBV6-3, could not be distinguished by the 87-base-pair reads and were therefore excluded. In a later genetic analysis, a missense DCLRE1C variant was associated with V-gene and J-gene trimming of TCR beta chains, and the association was replicated in an independent cohort. A further reported finding was that TCR beta sequences accurately predicted the HLA-A and HLA-B alleles for most subjects in the first cohort. The cohort was sequenced for TCR beta chains only, and without alpha or paired-chain data the features that could be detected were limited. Seventeen rarely observed V segments, including chromosome 9 orphons, were excluded from the earlier analysis of a few hundred of the donors because counts were too low. Specific HLA alleles were associated with some 15,000 TCR beta sequences at a false discovery rate of 0.05 in a later analysis. In an earlier analysis of some 540 of the donors, most TCR beta V segments appeared in productive rearrangements about 90% or about 30% of the time, broadly matching IMGT annotations. Three of the identified cytomegalovirus-associated TCR beta chains were confirmed in vitro to be specific for cytomegalovirus antigens. HLA typing was unavailable for some donors at each locus, so association tests used only the typed subset. In a later analysis, HLA-associated TCR beta chains were found to be more clonally expanded and to have lower generation probabilities than equally common non-associated chains. Presence/absence analyses assumed roughly uniform sequencing depth across donors, an assumption that may not hold. A cluster of highly shared sequence variants was judged likely to represent a technical artifact of the sequencing pipeline. Strong co-occurrence of HLA alleles, especially DR and DQ, made assigning TCR associations to individual alleles difficult. In a later genetic analysis, fewer N-insertions in productive TCRs were reported among donors in an Asian-associated ancestry cluster than the roughly 640-donor mean. The authors suggested that the approach could potentially be generalized to other disease states and immunological phenotypes. A total of fewer than 200 TCR beta chains were listed by the study as associated with cytomegalovirus. A later analysis found that most CMV-associated TCR beta chains appeared HLA-restricted, with HLA associations seemingly driven largely by CMV exposure. Several of the top co-occurrence clusters appeared to be linked to parvovirus B19, influenza, CMV and Epstein-Barr virus, according to a later analysis. For the cohort, immune exposure information was limited to CMV serostatus. Across donors, most TCR sequences were observed very rarely, whereas some public TCRs were present in many individuals. According to a later analysis, TCR association rates differed among HLA loci, with DRB1 alleles showing the most associated TCRs and HLA-C alleles showing the fewest. The classifier was reported to diagnose cytomegalovirus status with high specificity and sensitivity in both the original and validation cohorts. Linkage disequilibrium might explain the correlated functional status among segregating V segments, but an unknown experimental factor could not be excluded.

The CDR3 sequence holds 15 residues, the cysteine and phenylalanine included. The sequence is cut down to CDR3 DNA, 45 bases in frame from base 1. Looking up the germline V gene yields CDR1 SGHRS and CDR2 YFSETQ. V has 0 bases trimmed and J has 3 bases trimmed; junction bases matching no gene number 1. The material sequenced was PBMCs. The receptor's source is a female donor in good health and CMV-seronegative. The sequence links TRBV5-1 to TRBJ2-1, and 9 bases in between align with TRBD2. The DNA sequence is TGCGCCAGCAGCTTGGGGACTAGCGACTACAATGAGCAGTTCTTC. Translated, it reads CASSLGTSDYNEQFF.